This T cell receptor (beta chain) was observed in a study of T-cell reconstitution after alpha-beta-depleted transplantation in children. This clonotype was picked up many times. Molecular barcoding with unique molecular identifiers was used for the TCRbeta library. TCRdb redid the calling of the PCR reads with MiXCR, one entry per CDR3 protein. The table lists about 340,000 distinct CDR3 sequences, roughly 15% of them singletons. Germline V CDR1 and CDR2: MNHEY, SVGAGI. The CDR3 covers 13 residues. Trimming shortened V by 2 bases and J by 1 base, and 5 bases separated the two germline ends. The source was PBMCs, collected from the stem cell graft. The clonotype comes from a human donor who donated a stem cell graft to a child with Fanconi anemia. The V gene is TRBV6-5, the J gene TRBJ1-1; D gene unclear. The CDR3 region is CASSYEGNTEAFF. CDR3 bases: TGTGCCAGCAGTTACGAGGGGAACACTGAAGCTTTCTTT.